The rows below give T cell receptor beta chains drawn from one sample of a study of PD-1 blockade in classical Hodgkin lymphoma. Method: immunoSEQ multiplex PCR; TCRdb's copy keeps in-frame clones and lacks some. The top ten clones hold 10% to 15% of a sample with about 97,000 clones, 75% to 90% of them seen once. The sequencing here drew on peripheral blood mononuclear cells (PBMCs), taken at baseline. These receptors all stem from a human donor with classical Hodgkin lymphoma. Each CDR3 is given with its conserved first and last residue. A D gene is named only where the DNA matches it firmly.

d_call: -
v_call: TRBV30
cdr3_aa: CAWSVDSGGPATGELFF

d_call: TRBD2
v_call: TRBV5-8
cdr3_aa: CASSLRVAGGYEQFF

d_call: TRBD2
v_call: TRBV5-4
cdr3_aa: CASSLAGGAGGLYEQYF

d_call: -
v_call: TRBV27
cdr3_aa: CASSTQGEGPVNEQFF

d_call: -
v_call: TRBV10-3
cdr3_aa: CAIGEYSSDYEQYF

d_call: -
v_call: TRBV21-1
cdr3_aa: CASKAYRRGRAWETGELFF

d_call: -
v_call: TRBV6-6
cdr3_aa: CASRQGSNTEAFF

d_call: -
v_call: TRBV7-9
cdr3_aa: CASSSPGQRSYEQYF

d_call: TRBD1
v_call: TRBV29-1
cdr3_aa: CSVGVQGVDTF

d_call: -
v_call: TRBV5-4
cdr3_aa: CASKAGQNTEAFF

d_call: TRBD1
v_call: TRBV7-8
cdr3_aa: CASSLAGQINEKLFF

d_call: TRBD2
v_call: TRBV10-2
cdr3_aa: CASSDGTSGNHEQYF

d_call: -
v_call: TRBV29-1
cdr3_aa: CSVGDIGTGELFF

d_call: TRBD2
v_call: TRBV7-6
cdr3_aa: CASSNPASGAERQYF

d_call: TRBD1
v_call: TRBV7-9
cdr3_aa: CASSFTRQGMGGNQPQHF

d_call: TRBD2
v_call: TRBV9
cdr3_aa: CASSSPASSGKQYF

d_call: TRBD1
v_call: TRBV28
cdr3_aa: CASSSTGGGDTQYF

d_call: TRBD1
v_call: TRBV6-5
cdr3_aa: CASRPQGAGYNEQFF

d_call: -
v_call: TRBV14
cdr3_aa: CASSQAVYSEAFF

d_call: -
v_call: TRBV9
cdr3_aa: CASSVAGGRAPSGTQYF

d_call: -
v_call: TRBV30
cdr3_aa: CAWSTGVGGYTF

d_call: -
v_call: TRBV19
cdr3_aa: CASTARGSGANVLTF

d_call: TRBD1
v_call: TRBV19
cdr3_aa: CAAGTGAYEQYF

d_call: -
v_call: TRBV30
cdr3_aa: CAWSADSLVYGYTF

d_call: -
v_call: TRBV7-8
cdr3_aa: CASSQGPNQPQHF

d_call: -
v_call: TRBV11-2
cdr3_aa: CASSFNTGELFF

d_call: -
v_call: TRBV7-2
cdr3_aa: CASSLVRASGYGYTF

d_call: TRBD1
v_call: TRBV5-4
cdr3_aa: CASSQRGQHYGYTF

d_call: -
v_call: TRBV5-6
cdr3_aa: CASKGQMNTEAFF

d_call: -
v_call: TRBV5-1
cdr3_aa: CASSLLGGEEETQYF

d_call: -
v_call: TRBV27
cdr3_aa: CASSLYPPADARNTIYF

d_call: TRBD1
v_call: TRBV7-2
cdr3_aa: CASSLGTGFIRF

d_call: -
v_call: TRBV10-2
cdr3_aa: CASSESVGVPYNEQFF

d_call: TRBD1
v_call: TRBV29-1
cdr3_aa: CSVVGTGGTDTQYF

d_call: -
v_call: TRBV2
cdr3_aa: CAGEGLALGQFF

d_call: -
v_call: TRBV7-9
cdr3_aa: CASSTTTGNYGYTF

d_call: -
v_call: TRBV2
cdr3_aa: CASSPTTAGTQYF

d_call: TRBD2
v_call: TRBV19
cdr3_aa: CASSMGLAGLNEQFF

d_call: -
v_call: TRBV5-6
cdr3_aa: CASSSTVGPQQFF

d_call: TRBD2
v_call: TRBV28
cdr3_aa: CASSSVRPGTRGSGELFF

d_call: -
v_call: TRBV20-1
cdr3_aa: CSARGAGEAFF

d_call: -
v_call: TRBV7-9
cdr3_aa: CASTPTGAGELFF